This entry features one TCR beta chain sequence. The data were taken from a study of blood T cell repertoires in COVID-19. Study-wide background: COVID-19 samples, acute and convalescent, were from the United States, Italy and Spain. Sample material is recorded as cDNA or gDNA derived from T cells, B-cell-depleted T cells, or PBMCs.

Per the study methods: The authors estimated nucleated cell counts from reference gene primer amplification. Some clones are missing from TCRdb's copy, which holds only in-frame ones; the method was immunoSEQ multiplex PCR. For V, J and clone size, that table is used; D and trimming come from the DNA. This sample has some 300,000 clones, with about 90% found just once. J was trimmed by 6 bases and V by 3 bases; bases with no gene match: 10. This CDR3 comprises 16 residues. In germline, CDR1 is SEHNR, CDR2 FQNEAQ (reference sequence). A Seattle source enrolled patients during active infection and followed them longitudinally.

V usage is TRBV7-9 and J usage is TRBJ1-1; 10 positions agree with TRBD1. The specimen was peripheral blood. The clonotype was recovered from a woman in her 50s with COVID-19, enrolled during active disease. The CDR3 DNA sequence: TGTGCCAGCAGCTTCCAACGGACAGGGGGTGCGGCTGAAGCTTTCTTT. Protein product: CASSFQRTGGAAEAFF.